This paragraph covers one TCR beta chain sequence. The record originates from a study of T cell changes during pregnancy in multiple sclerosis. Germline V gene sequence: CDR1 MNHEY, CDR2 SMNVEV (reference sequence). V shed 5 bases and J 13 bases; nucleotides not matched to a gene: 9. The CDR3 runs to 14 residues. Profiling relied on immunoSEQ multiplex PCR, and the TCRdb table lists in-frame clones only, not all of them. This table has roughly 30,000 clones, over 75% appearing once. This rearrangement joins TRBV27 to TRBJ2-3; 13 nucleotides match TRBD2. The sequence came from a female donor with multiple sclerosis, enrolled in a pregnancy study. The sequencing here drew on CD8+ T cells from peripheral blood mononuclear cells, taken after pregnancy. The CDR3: CASSPGLAGPYKYF. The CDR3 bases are TGTGCCAGCAGTCCGGGACTAGCGGGGCCCTACAAGTATTTT.